This T cell receptor (beta chain) came from a study of Tregs in tolerant kidney transplant recipients. Regarding the study as a whole: Findings come from small patient numbers and require larger validation. Changing PCR primers prevented nucleotide comparison between some patients' samples. Biological reproducibility was not directly addressed in this study.

Notes on this clone: The target antigen is unknown.

Repertoires were generated with immunoSEQ multiplex PCR, while TCRdb's copy carries only in-frame clones and drops some. The sample records 110,000 or so clones, nearly 90% being singletons. The sample was CD4+ T cells from blood, taken before the transplant. This receptor was obtained from a human donor who received a combined kidney and bone marrow transplant.

For the CDR3, the DNA is TGTGCCAGTAGTCTTGGACTCGGGAGCCAAAGACTGTTCATGAACACTGAAGCTTTCTTT. Encoded protein: CASSLGLGSQRLFMNTEAFF. The V call is TRBV19, the J call TRBJ1-1; no clear D. The ends were cut back, 5 bases at V and 0 bases at J, with 28 bases in the middle. Germline V gene sequence: CDR1 LNHDA, CDR2 SQIVND (reference sequence). The CDR3 extends over 20 amino acids.